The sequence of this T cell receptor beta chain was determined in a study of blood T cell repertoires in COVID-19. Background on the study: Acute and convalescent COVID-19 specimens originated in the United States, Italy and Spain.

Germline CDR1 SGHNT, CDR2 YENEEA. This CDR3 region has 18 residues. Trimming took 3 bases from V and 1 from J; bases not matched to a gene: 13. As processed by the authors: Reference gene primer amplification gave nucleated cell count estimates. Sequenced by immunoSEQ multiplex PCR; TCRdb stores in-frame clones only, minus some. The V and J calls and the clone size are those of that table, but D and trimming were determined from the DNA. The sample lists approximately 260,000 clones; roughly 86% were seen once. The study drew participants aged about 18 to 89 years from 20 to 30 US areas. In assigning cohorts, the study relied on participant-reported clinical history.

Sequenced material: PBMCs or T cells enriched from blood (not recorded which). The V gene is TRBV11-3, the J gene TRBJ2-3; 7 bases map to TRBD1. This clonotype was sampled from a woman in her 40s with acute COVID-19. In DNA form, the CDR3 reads TGTGCCAGCAGCTTCCGGGTCAGTGAAACAGGGGGCACAGATACGCAGTATTTT. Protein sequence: CASSFRVSETGGTDTQYF.